This T cell receptor (beta chain) originates from a study of identifying expanded T cells in peripheral blood. Notes on the study in general: Variance in clone template counts between approximately two-week samples significantly increased with total template count across all healthy donors. Technical replicates showed roughly 1.2 changed clones; around two weeks 15 to 20; four weeks 19.

The CDR3 loop spans 14 amino acids. Trimming took 2 bases from V and 0 from J, leaving 7 bases between them. The germline CDR1 and CDR2 sequences are MNHNY and SVGAGI (reference sequence). No infections or other immune events were documented during collection. Assay: immunoSEQ multiplex PCR; the TCRdb copy retains only in-frame clones and omits some. The sample comprises about 85,000 clones, around nine tenths of which are singletons, and 2.5% to 3.5% rests with the top ten. Regarding this clone: The target antigen is unknown.

The sequencing sample was made of blood. This TCR was recovered from a person aged 18 to 75 in good health. This rearrangement joins TRBV6-6 to TRBJ1-2, with D hard to call. The CDR3 is CASSYRTPNYGYTF. CDR3 nucleotide sequence: TGTGCCAGCAGTTACCGTACACCTAACTATGGCTACACCTTC.